This T cell receptor (beta chain) appears in the sequencing data of a study of cytomegalovirus exposure and HLA in healthy donors. In the study overall: The study placed around 85% of its approximately 400 genotyped donors in the Caucasian-associated ancestry cluster. Whole-study results and caveats: HLA allele associations emerged for 15,000 to 20,000 TCR beta sequences in a later analysis, at 0.05 false discovery rate.

V lost 2 bases, J lost 0 bases, and 10 bases lay in between. The CDR3 contains 15 residues. Germline loops: CDR1 MNHEY, CDR2 SVGAGI. There are a few counts of this clone. Its specificity is not known. Primers for the PCR totalled 60 Vbeta and 13 Jbeta. As originally analysed: The count from a later analysis was 70 million to 85 million unique TCR beta chains, some 9.9 million of them shared. Here immunoSEQ multiplex PCR was the method, and the copy in TCRdb shows in-frame clones only, minus some. V, J and clone size are taken as reported in that table, and D and trimming were inferred from the DNA itself. The table lists fewer than 200,000 clones, roughly 75% of them singletons, with around 5.7% in the top ten.

The V and J genes are TRBV6-5 and TRBJ1-2; no clear D gene. The sequence came from a man aged 40-49 years in good health and CMV-seronegative. The source material was PBMCs. CDR3 nucleotides: TGTGCCAGCAGTTACACCGGGGTAGCTAACTATGGCTACACCTTC. It is translated as CASSYTGVANYGYTF.